This T cell receptor (beta chain) was observed in a study of T cells after yellow fever vaccination. Study-wide background: Any fraction with a low cell number was prepared using SMART-Seq v4 Ultra Low Input.

Comments on this clonotype: Its antigen is not identified.

The 5'RACE template-switching step produced TCR cDNA and added a universal primer site and UMIs. TCRdb fed the 5' RACE reads into MiXCR, producing one record per CDR3 protein. This table holds some 600,000 distinct CDR3 sequences, around an eighth found once. V was clipped by 6 bases and J by 0 bases, with 12 bases between them. Germline CDR1 KGHSH, CDR2 LQKENI. The CDR3 has 16 residues. The study, taken as a whole, reports: Most primary-vaccination clones recurred post-booster (approximately 96% CD4, more than 85% CD8). Only a small proportion of the clonotypes turned up in both the CD4 and the CD8 compartments, likely arising from convergent recombination.

This receptor was taken from a man in his thirties or forties who received the YFV17D yellow fever vaccine. The specimen comprised PBMCs, sampled on the day of the yellow fever booster vaccination. This chain connects TRBV18 to TRBJ2-6; the D gene is possibly TRBD1 (5 bases). This CDR3 is CASSLQTDSGANVLTF. CDR3 in DNA: TGTGCCAGCTCCCTCCAGACAGACTCTGGGGCCAACGTCCTGACTTTC. Supplemented by reference TRBV18 and TRBJ2-6, the full variable domain reads NAGVMQNPRHLVRRRGQEARLRCSPMKGHSHVYWYRQLPEEGLKFMVYLQKENIIDESGMPKERFSAEFPKEGPSILRIQQVVRGDSAAYFCASSLQTDSGANVLTFGAGSRLTVL.